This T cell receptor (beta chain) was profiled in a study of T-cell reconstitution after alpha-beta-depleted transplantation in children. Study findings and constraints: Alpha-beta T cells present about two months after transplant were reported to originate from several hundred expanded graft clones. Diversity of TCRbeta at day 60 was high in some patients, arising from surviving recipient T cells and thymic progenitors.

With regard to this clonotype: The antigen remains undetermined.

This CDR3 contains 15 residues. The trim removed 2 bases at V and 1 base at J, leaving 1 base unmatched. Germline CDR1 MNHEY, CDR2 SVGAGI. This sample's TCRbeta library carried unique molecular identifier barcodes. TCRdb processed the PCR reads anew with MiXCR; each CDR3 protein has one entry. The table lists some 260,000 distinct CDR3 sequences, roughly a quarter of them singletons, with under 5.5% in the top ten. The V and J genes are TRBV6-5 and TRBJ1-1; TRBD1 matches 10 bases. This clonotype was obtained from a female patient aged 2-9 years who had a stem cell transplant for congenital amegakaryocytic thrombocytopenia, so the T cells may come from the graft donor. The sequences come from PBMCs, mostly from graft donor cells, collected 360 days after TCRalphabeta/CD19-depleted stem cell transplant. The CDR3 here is CASSYGTGANTEAFF. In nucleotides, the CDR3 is TGTGCCAGCAGTTACGGGACAGGGGCGAACACTGAAGCTTTCTTT.